These T cell receptor beta chains were read from a single sample in a study of regulatory T cells in long-lasting Graves disease. TCRdb reprocessed the multiplex PCR reads with MiXCR, giving one entry per CDR3 protein. The table lists a few hundred thousand distinct CDR3 sequences, around a fifth of them singletons. Sequencing used peripheral blood mononuclear cells (PBMCs), obtained when the disease was refractory, from a patient treated with antithyroid drugs. The receptor set was obtained from a female donor with Graves disease. CDR3s include the opening cysteine and the closing phenylalanine or tryptophan. D genes are given only for firm matches. Clone sizes are given selectively: once, few, many, or a class where the clone is expanded.

J gene: TRBJ1-3
V gene: TRBV15
clone size: few
D gene: .
CDR3 DNA: TGTGCCACCAGCCTTCTATTATCTGGAAACACCATATATTTT
CDR3 protein: CATSLLLSGNTIYF

J gene: TRBJ1-2
V gene: TRBV5-6
clone size: many
D gene: .
CDR3 DNA: TGTGCCAGCAGCTTGGAATTTTACAGTAGCTATGGCTACACCTTC
CDR3 protein: CASSLEFYSSYGYTF

J gene: TRBJ2-7
V gene: TRBV5-1
clone size: .
D gene: TRBD1
CDR3 DNA: TGCGCCAGCAGCTCCGGGACAGGGGTTCTCAACGAGCAGTACTTC
CDR3 protein: CASSSGTGVLNEQYF

J gene: TRBJ2-5
V gene: TRBV2
clone size: many
D gene: .
CDR3 DNA: TGTGCCAGCAGTGAAGTCCGAGAGACCCAGTACTTC
CDR3 protein: CASSEVRETQYF

J gene: TRBJ1-2
V gene: TRBV28
clone size: many
D gene: .
CDR3 DNA: TGTGCCAGCACAGGGGAGGGCTATGGCTACACCTTC
CDR3 protein: CASTGEGYGYTF

J gene: TRBJ2-7
V gene: TRBV28
clone size: many
D gene: .
CDR3 DNA: TGTGCCAGCAGTTTGGGACGTCCGGGCGAGCAGTACTTC
CDR3 protein: CASSLGRPGEQYF

J gene: TRBJ1-1
V gene: TRBV7-8
clone size: many
D gene: .
CDR3 DNA: TGTGCCAGCAGCCTAAACCCCCTCCGAGGAAAGAACACTGAAGCTTTCTTT
CDR3 protein: CASSLNPLRGKNTEAFF

J gene: TRBJ2-7
V gene: TRBV9
clone size: .
D gene: TRBD2
CDR3 DNA: TGTGCCAGCAGCGCAGCTCCTAGCGGGAGTTCCTACGAGCAGTACTTC
CDR3 protein: CASSAAPSGSSYEQYF

J gene: TRBJ1-4
V gene: TRBV28
clone size: once
D gene: TRBD1
CDR3 DNA: TGTGCCAGCAGTAGGACAGGGCAAGAAAAACTGTTTTTT
CDR3 protein: CASSRTGQEKLFF

J gene: TRBJ2-2
V gene: TRBV28
clone size: .
D gene: TRBD1
CDR3 DNA: TGTGCCAGCAGTACCGGGACAGTGGACACCGGGGAGCTGTTTTTT
CDR3 protein: CASSTGTVDTGELFF

J gene: TRBJ2-7
V gene: TRBV3-1
clone size: many
D gene: TRBD1
CDR3 DNA: TGTGCCAGCAGCCATTTGGGACAGGGCAGCTACGAGCAGTACTTC
CDR3 protein: CASSHLGQGSYEQYF

J gene: TRBJ2-5
V gene: TRBV12-3/TRBV12-4
clone size: .
D gene: TRBD2
CDR3 DNA: TGTGCCAGCAGCCCGCGGGAGGAAGAGACCCAGTACTTC
CDR3 protein: CASSPREEETQYF

J gene: TRBJ2-7
V gene: TRBV7-2
clone size: few
D gene: TRBD2
CDR3 DNA: TGTGCCAGCAGCAAACTAGCGGGAGTGGATGAGCAGTACTTC
CDR3 protein: CASSKLAGVDEQYF

J gene: TRBJ2-5
V gene: TRBV7-8
clone size: many
D gene: .
CDR3 DNA: TGCGCCAGCAGCCAAGATGGGGGGACCCAGTACTTC
CDR3 protein: CASSQDGGTQYF

J gene: TRBJ2-5
V gene: TRBV29-1
clone size: many
D gene: TRBD1
CDR3 DNA: TGCAGCGCCATACGGGACAGGGGCATCGTAGCGACCCAGTACTTC
CDR3 protein: CSAIRDRGIVATQYF

J gene: TRBJ1-5
V gene: TRBV6-1
clone size: .
D gene: .
CDR3 DNA: TGTGCCAGTGAAAGCCCCGGTAACCTTCAGCCCCAGCATTTT
CDR3 protein: CASESPGNLQPQHF

J gene: TRBJ1-1
V gene: TRBV29-1
clone size: few
D gene: .
CDR3 DNA: TGCAGCGTTGAGGTGTACACTGAAGCTTTCTTT
CDR3 protein: CSVEVYTEAFF

J gene: TRBJ2-4
V gene: TRBV2
clone size: many
D gene: TRBD1
CDR3 DNA: TGTGCCAGCAGGGACCCCGGGACAGGGGGAAGGTCCAAAAACATTCAGTACTTC
CDR3 protein: CASRDPGTGGRSKNIQYF

J gene: TRBJ2-6
V gene: TRBV12-3/TRBV12-4
clone size: many
D gene: .
CDR3 DNA: TGTGCCAGCAGTTTAGAAGGCTCTGGGGCCAACGTCCTGACTTTC
CDR3 protein: CASSLEGSGANVLTF

J gene: TRBJ2-3
V gene: TRBV3-1
clone size: .
D gene: TRBD2
CDR3 DNA: TGTGCCAGCAGCCAAGATTCTAGCGGGAGTGATACGCAGTATTTT
CDR3 protein: CASSQDSSGSDTQYF